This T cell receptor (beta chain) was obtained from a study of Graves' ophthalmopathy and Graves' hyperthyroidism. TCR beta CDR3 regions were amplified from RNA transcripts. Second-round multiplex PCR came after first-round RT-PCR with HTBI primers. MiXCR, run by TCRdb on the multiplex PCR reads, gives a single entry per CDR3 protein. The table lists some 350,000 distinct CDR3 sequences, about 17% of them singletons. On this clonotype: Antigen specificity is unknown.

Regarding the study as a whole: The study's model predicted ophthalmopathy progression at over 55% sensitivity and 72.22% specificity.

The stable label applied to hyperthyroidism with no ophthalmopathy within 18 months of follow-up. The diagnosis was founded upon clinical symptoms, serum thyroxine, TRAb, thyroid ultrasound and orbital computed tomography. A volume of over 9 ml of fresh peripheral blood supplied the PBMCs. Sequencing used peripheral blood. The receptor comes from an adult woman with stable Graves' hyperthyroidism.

CDR3 in DNA: TGCAGTGCCCGTCTCCCCCAGGGTGTCTATGGCTACACCTTC. Its translation: CSARLPQGVYGYTF. The chain carries TRBV20-1 and TRBJ1-2; maybe TRBD1 (5 bases). Per the germline V gene, CDR1 is DFQATT and CDR2 is SNEGSKA (reference sequence). There are 14 residues in the CDR3. With 6 bases removed from V and 4 bases from J, the gap between germline ends came to 18 bases.